A selection of T cell receptor beta chains follows, all from one sample in a study of blood T cell repertoires in COVID-19. Sequencing used immunoSEQ multiplex PCR; TCRdb keeps in-frame clones, though not all of them. The sample has roughly 120,000 clones; approximately 90% are singletons. Sequenced material: peripheral blood. These TCRs come from a human donor in a cohort sampled during active COVID-19. The CDR3 runs from the conserved cysteine through the conserved F or W. Each record gives: D gene, clone size, V gene, J gene, CDR3 protein, CDR3 DNA. D genes are given only for firm matches. A clone size is listed for some rows: how often the clone was seen (once, few, many), or a class if it is expanded.

NA	NA	TRBV7-8	TRBJ1-5	CASSPGEGNSNQPQHF	TGTGCCAGCAGCCCAGGGGAGGGGAATAGCAATCAGCCCCAGCATTTT
NA	NA	TRBV6-2/TRBV6-3	TRBJ2-7	CASSPLFPSAGSVNEQYF	TGTGCCAGCAGCCCCTTATTTCCAAGCGCGGGTTCCGTGAACGAGCAGTACTTC
TRBD1	NA	TRBV10-3	TRBJ1-2	CASTGQGALFGYTF	TGTGCCTCCACGGGACAGGGGGCGCTTTTTGGCTACACCTTC
TRBD1	NA	TRBV11-1	TRBJ2-3	CASSPLPGQGQDTQYF	TGTGCCAGCAGCCCACTGCCGGGACAGGGGCAAGATACGCAGTATTTT
NA	NA	TRBV21-1	TRBJ1-2	CASSKEEGKGTHGYTF	TGTGCCAGCAGCAAAGAGGAGGGAAAAGGGACGCATGGCTACACCTTC
TRBD2	NA	TRBV7-3	TRBJ2-3	CASSLFSGSTDTQYF	TGTGCCAGCAGCCTTTTTAGCGGGAGCACAGATACGCAGTATTTT
NA	once	TRBV19	TRBJ1-1	CASSTRRSTEAFF	TGTGCCAGTAGTACCCGTCGCAGTACTGAAGCTTTCTTT
NA	NA	TRBV7-9	TRBJ1-1	CASSYGHSGEAFF	TGTGCCAGCAGCTATGGACACTCCGGGGAAGCTTTCTTT
TRBD2	NA	TRBV5-1	TRBJ2-7	CASSPATSANYEQYF	TGCGCCAGCTCCCCGGCGACTAGCGCAAACTACGAGCAGTACTTC
NA	NA	TRBV9	TRBJ2-1	CASNAGHGRNNEQFF	TGTGCCAGCAACGCTGGGCATGGCCGCAACAATGAGCAGTTCTTC
TRBD1	NA	TRBV5-6	TRBJ2-1	CASSLVSGQGFSNEQFF	TGTGCCAGCAGCTTAGTCTCCGGACAGGGGTTCTCCAATGAGCAGTTCTTC
NA	NA	TRBV27	TRBJ2-7	CASRSLGAVGNEQYF	TGTGCCAGCAGATCGCTGGGGGCTGTCGGGAACGAGCAGTACTTC
TRBD2	NA	TRBV6-1	TRBJ2-1	CASSEGLAGSNEQFF	TGTGCCAGCAGTGAAGGACTAGCGGGAAGCAATGAGCAGTTCTTC
TRBD1	NA	TRBV9	TRBJ1-1	CASSPRTGVNTEAFF	TGTGCCAGCAGCCCGAGGACAGGGGTGAACACTGAAGCTTTCTTT
TRBD1	NA	TRBV6-1	TRBJ1-1	CASSGRTGGLNTEAFF	TGTGCCAGCAGTGGACGGACAGGGGGCCTGAACACTGAAGCTTTCTTT
NA	NA	TRBV19	TRBJ1-4	CARDPFGKKLFF	TGTGCCAGAGACCCATTCGGGAAAAAACTGTTTTTT
NA	NA	TRBV11-2	TRBJ2-1	CASSLVSSYNEQFF	TGTGCCAGCAGCTTAGTTAGCTCCTACAATGAGCAGTTCTTC
TRBD2	NA	TRBV7-7	TRBJ2-7	CASSPPGLAGNNSYEQYF	TGTGCCAGCAGCCCCCCGGGACTAGCGGGTAATAACTCCTACGAGCAGTACTTC
NA	NA	TRBV15	TRBJ2-7	CATSKQSSGPYEQYF	TGTGCCACCAGCAAGCAGAGTTCAGGCCCCTACGAGCAGTACTTC
NA	NA	TRBV2	TRBJ2-2	CASSEAYRVVDTGELFF	TGTGCCAGCAGTGAAGCGTACAGGGTGGTTGACACCGGGGAGCTGTTTTTT
NA	NA	TRBV28	TRBJ2-6	CASSLGGTPFVGANVLTF	TGTGCCAGCAGTTTAGGGGGGACGCCTTTCGTGGGGGCCAACGTCCTGACTTTC
TRBD1	NA	TRBV18	TRBJ1-1	CASSPRQGGTEAFF	TGTGCCAGCTCACCAAGACAGGGAGGAACTGAAGCTTTCTTT
TRBD2	NA	TRBV9	TRBJ2-3	CASSPHGLAGLTDTQYF	TGTGCCAGCAGCCCCCATGGACTAGCGGGACTAACAGATACGCAGTATTTT
TRBD1	NA	TRBV7-2	TRBJ2-2	CASSFFGRGITGELFF	TGTGCCAGCAGCTTCTTCGGCAGGGGGATCACCGGGGAGCTGTTTTTT
NA	NA	TRBV5-1	TRBJ2-1	CASSLQGKISNEQFF	TGCGCCAGCAGCTTACAGGGTAAGATTTCTAATGAGCAGTTCTTC
NA	NA	TRBV5-4	TRBJ1-3	CASSLDRRISGNTIYF	TGTGCCAGCAGCTTGGATCGGCGGATCTCTGGAAACACCATATATTTT
NA	NA	TRBV6-2/TRBV6-3	TRBJ2-7	CASSWAPSYEQYF	TGTGCCAGCAGTTGGGCCCCTTCCTACGAGCAGTACTTC
NA	NA	TRBV15	TRBJ1-2	CATSRDPGFGYGYTF	TGTGCCACCAGCAGAGATCCGGGGTTCGGCTATGGCTACACCTTC